These 16 T cell receptor beta chains originate from one sample sequenced in a study of T-cell memory formation after mild COVID-19. TCRdb redid the calling of the 5' RACE reads with MiXCR, one entry per CDR3 protein. Of fewer than 150,000 distinct CDR3 sequences in the sample, 22% were seen once. Sequencing used PBMCs or a T cell subset sorted from them (not recorded which). These receptors came from a man aged 18 to 35 who had mild COVID-19 (a few samples of this study predate the infection). Cell type and time point are not known.

The rearrangement joins TRBV4-3 to TRBJ2-1, with D perhaps given as TRBD1 or TRBD2 (5 bases each). Trimming removed 0 bases at V and 9 bases at J, with 15 bases between. CDR1 is LGHNA and CDR2 is YSLEER in the germline V gene. This CDR3 spans 15 amino acids. The CDR3 DNA reads as TGCGCCAGCAGCCAAGATCGGGGCTTCAGGGCTGAGCAGTTCTTC. It encodes CASSQDRGFRAEQFF.

The CDR3 DNA follows: TGTGCCAGCAGTTACTCCGGCACTAACTATGGCTACACCTTC. It codes for CASSYSGTNYGYTF. J is TRBJ1-2 and V is TRBV6-6; D unclear. The CDR3 contains 14 residues. Germline V gene data show CDR1 as MNHNY and CDR2 as SVGAGI (reference sequence). The ends were cut back, 0 bases at V and 0 bases at J, with 5 bases in the middle.

The gene calls are TRBV7-9 and TRBJ2-5; D might be TRBD2 (6 bases). The CDR3 is 15 residues long. The germline CDR1 and CDR2 sequences are SEHNR and FQNEAQ (reference sequence). V lost 4 bases, J lost 0 bases, and 12 bases lay in between. In DNA, the CDR3 is TGTGCCAGCAGCTCCCCCGGGGGTTACCAAGAGACCCAGTACTTC. Translated, it gives CASSSPGGYQETQYF.

This clonotype was counted between two and nine times. The chain carries TRBV7-3 and TRBJ2-2; TRBD2 aligns across 12 bases. CDR1 is SGHTA, CDR2 FQGTGA, per germline. With 4 bases clipped from V and 5 bases from J, the junction kept 8 bases outside the gene matches. The CDR3 covers 17 residues. The CDR3 loop is CASSSPSGGARTGELFF. The CDR3 DNA sequence: TGTGCCAGCAGCTCACCTAGCGGGGGGGCCCGGACCGGGGAGCTGTTTTTT. Variable domain in full (rest from reference TRBV7-3 and TRBJ2-2): GAGVSQTPSNKVTEKGKYVELRCDPISGHTALYWYRQSLGQGPEFLIYFQGTGAADDSGLPNDRFFAVRPEGSVSTLKIQRTERGDSAVYLCASSSPSGGARTGELFFGEGSRLTVL.

The sample holds a few counts of this clonotype. The chain combines TRBV4-1 with TRBJ2-7; 9 bases line up with TRBD1. Germline CDR1 reads MGHRA; CDR2 reads YSYEKL. V trimming: 0 bases; J trimming: 4 bases; junction bases outside the gene matches: 4. CDR3 size: 15 residues. DNA of the CDR3: TGCGCCAGCAGCCAAGATACAGGGGGCGGTTACGAGCAGTACTTC. Encoded protein: CASSQDTGGGYEQYF.

The gene calls are TRBV7-9 and TRBJ1-1, with no clear D. The CDR3 covers 11 residues. CDR1 is SEHNR, CDR2 FQNEAQ, per germline (reference sequence). Trimming pared 8 bases from V and 4 bases from J, leaving 8 bases between. The CDR3 DNA reads as TGTGCCAGCGGCCGGTCCACTGAAGCTTTCTTT. Protein product: CASGRSTEAFF.

This clonotype was counted many times. The chain recombines TRBV20-1 with TRBJ2-7; TRBD2 aligns across 8 bases. Germline V gene sequence: CDR1 DFQATT, CDR2 SNEGSKA (reference sequence). V was pared by 1 base and J by 3 bases, with 5 bases of the junction left unmatched. This CDR3 contains 14 residues. Written as DNA, the CDR3 is TGCAGTGCTAGAGCCGGGACTAGAAGCTACGAGCAGTACTTC. Translating gives CSARAGTRSYEQYF.

The J gene is TRBJ1-5, the V gene TRBV6-6; 8 bases fit TRBD1. CDR1 and CDR2 from the germline V gene are MNHNY and SVGAGI (reference sequence). V was pared by 5 bases and J by 7 bases, with 7 bases of the junction left unmatched. This CDR3 is 14 amino acids long. The CDR3 DNA reads as TGTGCCAGCAGTACGAGGGACAGGCGACAGCCCCAGCATTTT. Amino acids: CASSTRDRRQPQHF.

V gene TRBV4-1 combines with J gene TRBJ2-3; 11 bases are a match to TRBD1. Germline-derived CDR1 and CDR2 are MGHRA and YSYEKL. V gave up 4 bases and J gave up 4 bases; unmatched junction bases: 7. CDR3 length equals 16 residues. CDR3 nucleotide sequence: TGCGCCAGCAGCCTGCTAGGACAGGGGGCGTCAGATACGCAGTATTTT. It codes for CASSLLGQGASDTQYF.

The gene calls are TRBV4-3 and TRBJ2-1, with 7 bases matching TRBD1. The CDR3 spans 15 residues. Germline CDR1 is LGHNA and CDR2 is YSLEER. The V and J ends lost 5 bases and 4 bases, in that order; junction bases with no gene match: 8. The DNA of the CDR3 is TGCGCCAGCAGCGAAAGAGGGGGCCGGTACAATGAGCAGTTCTTC. Amino acids: CASSERGGRYNEQFF.

V usage is TRBV12-3 or TRBV12-4 and J usage is TRBJ1-2, with 7 positions matching TRBD1. J gave up 0 bases and V 7 bases, and 5 bases lay outside the gene matches. The CDR3 spans 14 residues. The DNA for the CDR3 is TGTGCCAGCACCTCCGGGACAGCTAACTATGGCTACACCTTC. Translating it yields CASTSGTANYGYTF.

This clonotype was seen a few times. J is TRBJ2-3 and V is TRBV29-1; D perhaps matches TRBD2 (6 bases). Germline CDR1 SQVTM, CDR2 ANQGSEA. The CDR3 runs 12 residues. Trimming took 5 bases from V and 6 from J, leaving 12 bases between them. CDR3 sequence: CSVLGGWDTQYF. CDR3 bases: TGCAGCGTTCTGGGGGGATGGGATACGCAGTATTTT.

In this sample, this clonotype turned up a few times. The chain recombines TRBV5-4 with TRBJ1-1, with 7 nucleotides matching TRBD1. CDR1 is SGHNT, CDR2 YYREEE, per germline (reference sequence). The CDR3 totals 14 residues. V lost 4 bases to trimming and J lost 3 bases; unmatched junction nucleotides: 6. CDR3 nucleotide sequence: TGTGCCAGCAGCAGTGGGACAGCTTACACTGAAGCTTTCTTT. Translation gives CASSSGTAYTEAFF.

The chain recombines TRBV20-1 with TRBJ2-1; the match to TRBD2 covers 9 bases. After removal of 1 base from V and 1 base from J, the junction contained 11 bases not matched to a gene. Looked up from germline, CDR1 is DFQATT and CDR2 is SNEGSKA (reference sequence). The CDR3 runs to 18 residues. The CDR3: CSARGSGGSIASYNEQFF. The CDR3 region has the DNA TGCAGTGCTAGAGGAAGCGGGGGGTCAATCGCGTCCTACAATGAGCAGTTCTTC.

In this sample, this clonotype turned up many times. The V gene is TRBV20-1, the J gene TRBJ2-7, with no clear D. From germline, CDR1 is DFQATT and CDR2 SNEGSKA (reference sequence). The V and J ends lost 3 bases and 3 bases respectively, with 18 bases between them. The CDR3 consists of 15 residues. CDR3 sequence reads: CSASHELARSYEQYV. The CDR3 DNA reads TGCAGTGCTAGTCATGAGTTAGCCAGGAGCTACGAGCAGTACGTC.

This chain links TRBV7-9 with TRBJ1-2, with 9 bases aligning to TRBD1. The length of the CDR3 is 13 residues. V was pared by 5 bases and J by 8 bases, with 6 bases of the junction left unmatched. Germline V gives CDR1 SEHNR, CDR2 FQNEAQ (reference sequence). CDR3 protein: CASSRGQGEGYTF. The CDR3 DNA reads TGTGCCAGCAGCCGGGGACAGGGCGAAGGCTACACCTTC.